This T cell receptor (beta chain) was recovered during a study of beta chain features in type 1 diabetes. Overall study context: Over all samples combined, about 99,000,000 sorted cells were examined. Whole-study findings and limits: Patients with Type 1 diabetes showed moderately but significantly shorter TCRB CDR3s in all four CD4+ subsets. The naive, central memory and Treg TCRB repertoires of patients appeared to be more similar to one another than those of healthy donors. No resolution was reached here on whether HLA type influences TCRB rearrangement. Patients and controls would share equally any PCR tilt toward shorter templates.

CDR1 is SNHLY, CDR2 FYNNEI, per germline. V lost 2 bases and J lost 9, with 7 bases in between. The CDR3 is 11 amino acids. A word on this clone: Its specificity is unknown.

Expressed TCRB transcripts were sequenced after all isolated RNA was converted to cDNA. Clones were sequenced by immunoSEQ multiplex PCR, and TCRdb holds only the in-frame ones, with some missing. This table holds 640,000 or so clones, about an eighth found once. This TCR came from a young man with type 1 diabetes. The material sequenced was naive CD4+ T cells from blood. The chain carries TRBV2 and TRBJ1-1; no firm D call. The CDR3 loop is CASSELFKAFF. CDR3 DNA: TGTGCCAGCAGTGAACTGTTTAAAGCTTTCTTT.